These 7 T cell receptor beta chains originate from one sample sequenced in a study of T-cell reconstitution after alpha-beta-depleted transplantation in children. This sample's TCRbeta library carried unique molecular identifier barcodes. Via MiXCR, TCRdb re-called the PCR reads, giving one row per CDR3 protein. Of roughly 400,000 distinct CDR3 sequences listed, 43% are singletons. Specimen: PBMCs, collected before TCRalphabeta/CD19-depleted stem cell transplant. The source of these receptors is a girl aged 2-10 years with aplastic anemia, due to receive a stem cell transplant.

The table lists this clonotype with many counts. V is TRBV10-3 and J is TRBJ2-4; D remains ambiguous. The CDR3 has 14 amino acids. Germline lookup yields CDR1 ENHRY and CDR2 SYGVKD. Trimming shortened V by 6 bases and J by 5 bases, and 14 bases separated the two germline ends. CDR3 sequence (DNA): TGTGCCATCAGCCCCGGCACGAAGGAAAACATTCAGTACTTC. Amino acid sequence: CAISPGTKENIQYF.

In nucleotides, the CDR3 is TGTGCCTGGAGGTGGGCCGGATTGAACACTGAAGCTTTCTTT. Residues: CAWRWAGLNTEAFF. V gene TRBV30 combines with J gene TRBJ1-1; D is undetermined. Germline lookup yields CDR1 GTSNPN and CDR2 SVGIG (reference sequence). Trimming left V 3 bases short and J 0 bases short, with 11 bases between. The CDR3 is made up of 14 amino acids. Filled out from reference TRBV30 and TRBJ1-1, the complete variable domain reads SQTIHQWPATLVQPVGSPLSLECTVEGTSNPNLYWYRQAAGRGLQLLFYSVGIGQISSEVPQNLSASRPQDRQFILSSKKLLLSDSGFYLCAWRWAGLNTEAFFGQGTRLTVV.

The chain uses TRBV5-1 and TRBJ2-1, with 9 positions matching TRBD1. This CDR3 is 15 amino acids long. Germline CDR1 SGHRS, CDR2 YFSETQ. Trimming removed 1 base from V and 9 bases from J; junction bases left unmatched: 8. The chain's CDR3 is CASSLSGQGPGEQFF. The CDR3 nucleotides are TGCGCCAGCAGCTTGTCCGGACAGGGGCCGGGTGAGCAGTTCTTC. The full variable domain, with the rest looked up from reference TRBV5-1 and TRBJ2-1, is KAGVTQTPRYLIKTRGQQVTLSCSPISGHRSVSWYQQTPGQGLQFLFEYFSETQRNKGNFPGRFSGRQFSNSRSEMNVSTLELGDSALYLCASSLSGQGPGEQFFGPGTRLTVL.

This sequence joins TRBV3-1 and TRBJ2-5; no reliable D call. With 8 bases removed from V and 4 bases from J, the gap between germline ends came to 17 bases. CDR3 size: 14 residues. The germline V gene encodes CDR1 LGHDT and CDR2 YNNKEL (reference sequence). The CDR3 here is CASAKKGGAETQYF. CDR3 sequence (DNA): TGTGCCAGCGCCAAAAAAGGCGGAGCAGAGACCCAGTACTTC.

This clonotype was observed a handful of times. V gene TRBV20-1 combines with J gene TRBJ1-1, with D perhaps TRBD1 (5 bases). V lost 0 bases, J lost 1 base, and 15 bases lay in between. Per the germline V gene, CDR1 is DFQATT and CDR2 is SNEGSKA (reference sequence). This CDR3 has 16 amino acids. CDR3 sequence reads: CSARDPGGSGNTEAFF. The CDR3 DNA sequence: TGCAGTGCTAGAGATCCCGGGGGATCAGGGAACACTGAAGCTTTCTTT.

There are many counts of this clonotype. This rearrangement joins TRBV5-6 to TRBJ2-5; no definite D call. CDR1 is SGHDT and CDR2 is YYEEEE in the germline V gene. The CDR3 length is 12 residues. Trimming shortened V by 4 bases and J by 2 bases, and 6 bases separated the two germline ends. DNA of the CDR3: TGTGCCAGCAGCAAACCACAAGAGACCCAGTACTTC. Protein: CASSKPQETQYF.

The chain employs TRBV5-1 and TRBJ1-3, with D perhaps matching TRBD1 (6 bases). Germline CDR1 SGHRS, CDR2 YFSETQ. V lost 4 bases to trimming and J lost 7 bases, with 18 bases between them. This CDR3 contains 15 residues. The CDR3 spells CASSQTGTGGNTIYF. CDR3 nucleotides: TGCGCCAGCAGCCAGACAGGTACTGGAGGGAACACCATATATTTT.